The 29 T cell receptor beta chains listed next were all sequenced from one sample in a study of shared clonotypes between healthy human individuals. Assay used: immunoSEQ multiplex PCR; TCRdb lists only in-frame clones, some missing. The sample lists 100,000 or so clones, less than 75% occurring once. Sequencing was done on a sample of memory CD8+ T cells sorted from blood. Subset given: CD45RO+ cells pooled with CCR7-negative TemRA cells. These receptors were taken from a woman in her 30s in good health.

The chain is built from TRBV28 and TRBJ2-1; 8 positions agree with TRBD2. The V gene end was trimmed by 8 bases and the J gene end by 3 bases; junction bases not matched to a gene: 6. CDR1 is MDHEN and CDR2 is SYDVKM in the germline V gene. The CDR3 contains 14 residues. CDR3 residues: CASGSGSVYNEQFF. In nucleotides, the CDR3 is TGTGCCAGCGGGAGCGGGAGTGTCTACAATGAGCAGTTCTTC.

A single count supports this clone. CDR3 in amino acids: CASRMEYF. Written as DNA, the CDR3 is TGTGCCAGCAGGATGGAGTATTTT. The gene calls are TRBV2 and TRBJ2-3; D is unresolved. With 6 bases removed from V and 13 bases from J, the gap between germline ends came to 5 bases. Germline loops: CDR1 SNHLY, CDR2 FYNNEI. The CDR3 is 8 residues long. Using reference TRBV2 and TRBJ2-3 for the parts outside the CDR3, the full variable domain is EPEVTQTPSHQVTQMGQEVILRCVPISNHLYFYWYRQILGQKVEFLVSFYNNEISEKSEIFDDQFSVERPDGSNFTLKIRSTKLEDSAMYFCASRMEYFGPGTRLTVL.

About this clone itself: Other nucleotide sequences from this sample produce the same CDR3. V is TRBV29-1 and J is TRBJ1-2, with D hard to call. Germline assignment: CDR1 SQVTM and CDR2 ANQGSEA. The CDR3 is made up of 11 amino acids. The V end was cut by 2 bases, the J end by 4 bases, with 5 bases between. In DNA, the CDR3 is TGCAGCGTTGAATCCGCCTATGGCTACACCTTC. Translating it yields CSVESAYGYTF.

This clone was seen a handful of times. This rearrangement joins TRBV15 to TRBJ2-7; 7 bases fit TRBD1. CDR3 size: 13 residues. Germline assignment: CDR1 LNHNV and CDR2 YYDKDF (reference sequence). J lost 2 bases, V lost 4 bases, and 2 bases had no gene match. CDR3 coding DNA: TGTGCCACCAGCAAAGGGACAGCCTACGAGCAGTACTTC. Amino acids: CATSKGTAYEQYF.

The V call is TRBV21-1, the J call TRBJ2-4; TRBD2 is the table's D call and was not checked against the DNA. TRBV21-1 is given as a pseudogene. The CDR3 extends over 16 amino acids. The DNA of the CDR3 is TGTGCCAGCAGCAAAGAAAAGCGGGAGTACAAAAACATTCAGTACTTC. Protein product: CASSKEKREYKNIQYF.

This chain links TRBV2 with TRBJ1-1, with 10 bases identical to TRBD1. The CDR3 runs to 16 residues. The junction had 9 bases not matched to a gene; V was cut back by 3 bases and J by 5 bases. Germline values: CDR1 SNHLY, CDR2 FYNNEI. In DNA form, the CDR3 reads TGTGCCAGCAGTGAGTGGGACAGGGGATTTGGGACTGAAGCTTTCTTT. This codes for CASSEWDRGFGTEAFF.

The genes are TRBV7-9 and TRBJ1-2; the D gene is possibly TRBD1 (5 bases). V lost 1 base and J lost 6, with 9 bases in between. In germline, CDR1 is SEHNR, CDR2 FQNEAQ (reference sequence). The CDR3 length is 13 residues. CDR3 sequence: CASSLVAQDGYTF. DNA for the CDR3: TGTGCCAGCAGCTTAGTCGCACAGGATGGCTACACCTTC.

CDR3 coding DNA: TGTGCCAGCAGTTTTCCTTGGGGAAGCTATGGCTACACCTTC. It codes for CASSFPWGSYGYTF. The chain couples TRBV28 to TRBJ1-2; D remains unclear. Germline loops: CDR1 MDHEN, CDR2 SYDVKM. The CDR3 has 14 amino acids. The V end was cut by 3 bases, the J end by 4 bases, with 12 bases between.

V and J are TRBV19 and TRBJ1-4, with 7 bases that match TRBD1. The V and J ends lost 6 bases and 5 bases, in that order; junction bases with no gene match: 6. Germline values: CDR1 LNHDA, CDR2 SQIVND (reference sequence). CDR3 size: 14 residues. Here the CDR3 reads CASSEQGLNEKLFF. Here the CDR3 DNA reads TGTGCCAGTAGCGAACAGGGGCTAAATGAAAAACTGTTTTTT.

This clone appeared many times. The chain has TRBV7-8 and TRBJ2-1, with a weak D call TRBD2 (6 bases). Trimming took off 4 bases at V and 4 bases at J, with 11 bases between the two ends. The CDR3 has 14 residues. Looked up from germline, CDR1 is SGHVS and CDR2 is FQNEAQ. DNA for the CDR3: TGTGCCAGCAGCTCCCGGGACTCTTACAATGAGCAGTTCTTC. Translation gives CASSSRDSYNEQFF.

V is TRBV13 and J is TRBJ2-7; 7 positions agree with TRBD1. The trim removed 1 base at V and 0 bases at J, leaving 3 bases unmatched. From germline, CDR1 is PRHDT and CDR2 FYEKMQ (reference sequence). The CDR3 runs to 15 residues. The CDR3 nucleotides read TGTGCCAGCAGCTTAGAGGGGGCCAGCTCCTACGAGCAGTACTTC. It codes for CASSLEGASSYEQYF.

The V and J genes are TRBV6-1 and TRBJ2-5, with D unresolved. V was clipped by 5 bases and J by 5 bases, with 9 bases between them. The CDR3 extends over 12 amino acids. CDR1 MNHNS and CDR2 SASEGT come from the germline V gene. Written as DNA, the CDR3 is TGTGCCAGCAGTCACATTGGGGAGACCCAGTACTTC. Amino acid sequence: CASSHIGETQYF.

The chain combines TRBV28 with TRBJ1-2, with a possible D match to TRBD1 (5 bases). Deletions cut 6 bases from V and 5 bases from J, with 16 bases between. This CDR3 has 14 residues. Looked up from germline, CDR1 is MDHEN and CDR2 is SYDVKM. CDR3 region: CASSPPGAGYGYTF. The CDR3, as DNA: TGTGCCAGCAGCCCCCCCGGGGCAGGATATGGCTACACCTTC.

This clone was seen just once. The chain recombines TRBV28 with TRBJ2-5, with 9 positions matching TRBD2. Near its end, the DNA agrees better with TRBJ2-7, so the J call may be wrong. Looked up from germline, CDR1 is MDHEN and CDR2 is SYDVKM. This CDR3 has 14 amino acids. The CDR3: CASSTGLANYEQYF. Written as DNA, the CDR3 is TGTGCCAGCAGCACCGGACTAGCGAACTACGAGCAGTACTTC.

The chain joins TRBV5-1 to TRBJ2-7; tentatively, D is TRBD2 (6 bases). The CDR3 spans 15 residues. V lost 0 bases and J 0 bases, leaving 10 bases between the germline ends. CDR1 SGHRS and CDR2 YFSETQ come from the germline V gene. The CDR3 here is CASSLGRGTSYEQYF. The CDR3 coding sequence is TGCGCCAGCAGCTTGGGGCGGGGAACCTCCTACGAGCAGTACTTC.

Notes on this clone: The same CDR3 also results from other DNA sequences found in this sample. V usage is TRBV11-2 and J usage is TRBJ2-7; D remains unclear. Per the germline V gene, CDR1 is SGHAT and CDR2 is FQNNGV. CDR3 length: 12 amino acids. The germline V and J ends were trimmed by 0 bases and 4 bases, with 4 bases remaining between them. The DNA of the CDR3 is TGTGCCAGCAGCTTAGATCGATACGAGCAGTACTTC. Protein: CASSLDRYEQYF.

In its sample, this clone was seen many times. The chain is built from TRBV12-1 and TRBJ2-3; no check of the table's D call, TRBD2, against the DNA was made. TRBV12-1 is listed as a pseudogene. The CDR3 has 15 residues. CDR3 loop: CASSFAQGRTDTQYF. In nucleotides, the CDR3 is TGTGCCAGCAGCTTTGCGCAAGGGAGGACAGATACGCAGTATTTT.

The chain uses TRBV6-1 and TRBJ2-6; D gene uncertain. V lost 6 bases and J 3 bases, leaving 6 bases between the germline ends. The CDR3 has 13 amino acids. Germline values: CDR1 MNHNS, CDR2 SASEGT. The CDR3 sequence is CASSQIGANVLTF. The CDR3, as DNA: TGTGCCAGCAGCCAGATTGGGGCCAACGTCCTGACTTTC.

The chain links TRBV11-2 to TRBJ2-1; tentative D call: TRBD1 (5 bases). This CDR3 is 15 amino acids long. Per germline, CDR1 SGHAT and CDR2 FQNNGV. Trimming removed 5 bases at V and 5 bases at J, with 16 bases between. CDR3 nucleotides: TGTGCCAGCAGCCACTACGAGACAGCTAACAATGAGCAGTTCTTC. This translates into CASSHYETANNEQFF.

The chain joins TRBV28 to TRBJ1-4; D remains unclear. There are 15 residues in the CDR3. Germline V gene sequence: CDR1 MDHEN, CDR2 SYDVKM. V dropped 5 bases and J dropped 4 bases, with 14 bases sitting between them. CDR3 protein: CASSTPRARNEKLFF. Here the CDR3 DNA reads TGTGCCAGCAGTACACCAAGGGCCCGTAATGAAAAACTGTTTTTT.

J is TRBJ2-7 and V is TRBV29-1, with D unresolved. Trimming removed 6 bases from V and 6 bases from J, with 15 bases in between. Germline V CDR1 and CDR2: SQVTM, ANQGSEA. This CDR3 is built from 12 residues. The CDR3 region is CSVHGRVGEQYF. Here the CDR3 DNA reads TGCAGCGTCCACGGTAGGGTGGGCGAGCAGTACTTC.

This clone was detected only once. The V gene is TRBV27, the J gene TRBJ2-1, with TRBD1 as a possible D gene (6 bases). Per the germline V gene, CDR1 is MNHEY and CDR2 is SMNVEV (reference sequence). The CDR3 covers 13 residues. V was shortened by 3 bases and J by 6 bases, with 9 bases between the two germline ends. CDR3 loop: CASSLSGVNEQFF. As DNA, the CDR3 is TGTGCCAGCAGTTTGTCAGGGGTCAATGAGCAGTTCTTC.

This chain joins TRBV4-1 and TRBJ2-7; D possibly corresponds to TRBD2 (6 bases). The CDR3 covers 15 residues. Deletions cut 0 bases from V and 6 bases from J, with 15 bases between. Germline V CDR1 and CDR2: MGHRA, YSYEKL. The CDR3 here is CASSQDLDGAGEQYF. In DNA, the CDR3 is TGCGCCAGCAGCCAAGATCTGGACGGAGCGGGCGAGCAGTACTTC.

The rearrangement joins TRBV2 to TRBJ1-4; the match to TRBD1 covers 9 bases. V lost 6 bases to trimming and J lost 8 bases; unmatched junction nucleotides: 7. Germline CDR1 is SNHLY and CDR2 is FYNNEI. CDR3 length: 14 amino acids. The CDR3 DNA sequence: TGTGCCAGCAGCAACAGGGGGCTTGGGGAAAAACTGTTTTTT. Its translation: CASSNRGLGEKLFF.

This clone was counted between two and nine times. The CDR3 region is CASSPQGRVNRLGEKLFF. As DNA, the CDR3 is TGTGCCAGCAGTCCCCAGGGTAGGGTGAATCGGCTGGGGGAAAAACTGTTTTTT. The J gene is TRBJ1-4, the V gene TRBV28; D is perhaps TRBD1 (5 bases). The CDR3 spans 18 residues. Trimming cost V 5 bases and J 8 bases, with 27 bases left between them. The V gene's germline CDR1 is MDHEN and CDR2 SYDVKM.

The chain uses TRBV20-1 and TRBJ2-5; a possible D gene is TRBD2 (5 bases). Germline V lookup: CDR1 DFQATT, CDR2 SNEGSKA (reference sequence). Trimming left V 5 bases short and J 5 bases short, with 9 bases between. The CDR3 length is 11 residues. The CDR3 loop is CSAPPGETQYF. The DNA of the CDR3 is TGCAGTGCTCCGCCGGGGGAGACCCAGTACTTC.

The count of this clone is one. This chain links TRBV5-1 with TRBJ2-1; TRBD2 matches at 8 bases. This CDR3 has 14 residues. Germline CDR1 reads SGHRS; CDR2 reads YFSETQ. Trimming cost V 1 base and J 8 bases; bases outside gene matches: 5. The CDR3 bases are TGCGCCAGCAGCTTGAGCGGGAGCGTGTATGAGCAGTTCTTC. It encodes CASSLSGSVYEQFF.

The chain links TRBV7-9 to TRBJ2-5; TRBD2 agrees at 8 bases. This CDR3 region has 17 residues. J lost 1 base, V lost 5 bases, and 12 bases had no gene match. Germline assignment: CDR1 SEHNR and CDR2 FQNEAQ (reference sequence). The chain's CDR3 is CASSQFGASGSQETQYF. Here the CDR3 DNA reads TGTGCCAGCAGCCAATTCGGGGCTAGCGGGTCCCAAGAGACCCAGTACTTC.

The chain links TRBV28 to TRBJ1-5, with D unclear. The germline V gene has CDR1 MDHEN and CDR2 SYDVKM. V lost 4 bases and J 3 bases, leaving 10 bases between the germline ends. This CDR3 spans 14 amino acids. CDR3 DNA: TGTGCCAGCAGTTCTTGGACTGACAATCAGCCCCAGCATTTT. It specifies CASSSWTDNQPQHF.